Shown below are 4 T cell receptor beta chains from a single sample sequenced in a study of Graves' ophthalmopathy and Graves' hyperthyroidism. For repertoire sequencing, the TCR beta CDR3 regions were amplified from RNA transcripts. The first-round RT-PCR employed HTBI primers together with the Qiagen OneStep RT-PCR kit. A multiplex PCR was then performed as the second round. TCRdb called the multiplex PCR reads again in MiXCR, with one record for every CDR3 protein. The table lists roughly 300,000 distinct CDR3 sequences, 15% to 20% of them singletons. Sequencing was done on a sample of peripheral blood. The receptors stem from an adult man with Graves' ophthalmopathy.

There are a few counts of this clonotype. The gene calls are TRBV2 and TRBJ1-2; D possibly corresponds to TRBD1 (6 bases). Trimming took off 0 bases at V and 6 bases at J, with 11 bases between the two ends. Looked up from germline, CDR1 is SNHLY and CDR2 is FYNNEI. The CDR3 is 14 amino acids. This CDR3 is CASSEAHRVDGYTF. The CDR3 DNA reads TGTGCCAGCAGTGAAGCGCACAGGGTTGATGGCTACACCTTC.

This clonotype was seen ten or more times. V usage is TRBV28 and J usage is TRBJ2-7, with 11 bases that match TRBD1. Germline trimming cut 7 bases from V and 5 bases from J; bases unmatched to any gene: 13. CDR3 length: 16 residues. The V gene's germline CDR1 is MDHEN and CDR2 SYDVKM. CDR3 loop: CASTLAGTGGRNEQYF. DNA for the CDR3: TGTGCCAGCACACTTGCTGGGACAGGGGGACGGAACGAGCAGTACTTC.

The chain's CDR3 is CASSYSGRQSGNTIYF. CDR3 DNA sequence: TGTGCCAGCAGTTACTCGGGGCGGCAATCTGGAAACACCATATATTTT. V is TRBV6-5 and J is TRBJ1-3; a possible D gene is TRBD1 (5 bases). CDR1 is MNHEY and CDR2 is SVGAGI in the germline V gene. Trimming pared 0 bases from V and 1 base from J, leaving 10 bases between. The CDR3 runs to 16 residues.

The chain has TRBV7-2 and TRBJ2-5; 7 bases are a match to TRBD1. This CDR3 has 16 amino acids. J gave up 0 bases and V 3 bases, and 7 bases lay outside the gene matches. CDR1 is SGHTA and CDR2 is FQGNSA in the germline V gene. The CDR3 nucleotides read TGTGCCAGCAGCTTCGGGACAGCCGCGTACCAAGAGACCCAGTACTTC. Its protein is CASSFGTAAYQETQYF.